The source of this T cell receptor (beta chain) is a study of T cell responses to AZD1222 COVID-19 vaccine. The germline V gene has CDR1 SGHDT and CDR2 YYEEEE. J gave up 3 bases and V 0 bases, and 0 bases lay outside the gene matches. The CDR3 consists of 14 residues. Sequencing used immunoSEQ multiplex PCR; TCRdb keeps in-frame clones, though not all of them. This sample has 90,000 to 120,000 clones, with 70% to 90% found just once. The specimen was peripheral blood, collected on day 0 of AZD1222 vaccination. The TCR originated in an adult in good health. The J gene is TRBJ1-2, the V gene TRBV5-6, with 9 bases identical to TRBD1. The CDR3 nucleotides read TGTGCCAGCAGCTTGGGGACAGGGGACTATGGCTACACCTTC. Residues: CASSLGTGDYGYTF. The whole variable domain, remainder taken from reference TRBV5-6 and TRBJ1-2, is DAGVTQSPTHLIKTRGQQVTLRCSPKSGHDTVSWYQQALGQGPQFIFQYYEEEERQRGNFPDRFSGHQFPNYSSELNVNALLLGDSALYLCASSLGTGDYGYTFGSGTRLTVV.